Listed here are 10 T cell receptor beta chains from one sample, sequenced in a study of T cell changes during pregnancy in multiple sclerosis. Method: immunoSEQ multiplex PCR; TCRdb's copy keeps in-frame clones and lacks some. This table holds 40,000 to 55,000 clones, roughly 92% found once. Sequencing was done on a sample of peripheral blood. These receptors all stem from a female donor with multiple sclerosis, enrolled in a pregnancy study.

This chain joins TRBV5-6 and TRBJ1-5; D ambiguous. The CDR3 totals 15 residues. Looked up from germline, CDR1 is SGHDT and CDR2 is YYEEEE. The ends were cut back, 1 base at V and 6 bases at J, with 14 bases in the middle. Written as DNA, the CDR3 is TGTGCCAGCAGCTTGTCGGGATATCAAGGTCAGCCCCAGCATTTT. Its protein is CASSLSGYQGQPQHF.

The chain is built from TRBV25-1 and TRBJ2-2, with TRBD1 identical over 7 bases. The junction had 2 bases not matched to a gene; V was cut back by 3 bases and J by 4 bases. This CDR3 is built from 14 residues. Per the germline V gene, CDR1 is MGHDK and CDR2 is SYGVNS. The CDR3 nucleotides are TGTGCCAGCAGTGACACAGGGGTCACCGGGGAGCTGTTTTTT. Amino acid sequence: CASSDTGVTGELFF. Full variable domain (rest looked up from reference TRBV25-1 and TRBJ2-2): EADIYQTPRYLVIGTGKKITLECSQTMGHDKMYWYQQDPGMELHLIHYSYGVNSTEKGDLSSESTVSRIRTEHFPLTLESARPSHTSQYLCASSDTGVTGELFFGEGSRLTVL.

J is TRBJ1-3 and V is TRBV9; D is unclear. CDR3 length: 16 residues. Per the germline V gene, CDR1 is SGDLS and CDR2 is YYNGEE. The ends were cut back, 2 bases at V and 0 bases at J, with 12 bases in the middle. CDR3 amino acids: CASSVAPGSSGNTIYF. Here the CDR3 DNA reads TGTGCCAGCAGCGTCGCTCCAGGTAGCTCTGGAAACACCATATATTTT.

This clone was recorded only once. The chain employs TRBV5-6 and TRBJ2-3; maybe TRBD2 (5 bases). CDR1 is SGHDT and CDR2 is YYEEEE in the germline V gene. Trimming took 4 bases from V and 12 from J, leaving 15 bases between them. The CDR3 is 12 amino acids. The CDR3 region has the DNA TGTGCCAGCAGCATGGCCTCCCCGGGACAGTATTTT. This translates into CASSMASPGQYF.

This chain links TRBV28 with TRBJ2-7; D is uncertain. Trimming left V 5 bases short and J 4 bases short, with 15 bases between. CDR1 and CDR2 (germline): MDHEN, SYDVKM. The CDR3 length is 14 residues. The CDR3: CASSRGSVKYEQYF. The CDR3 nucleotides are TGTGCCAGCAGTCGAGGATCTGTCAAGTACGAGCAGTACTTC.

The chain uses TRBV6-6 and TRBJ2-3; D is unresolved. This CDR3 contains 13 residues. Trimming took off 4 bases at V and 1 base at J, with 6 bases between the two ends. CDR1 is MNHNY, CDR2 SVGAGI, per germline (reference sequence). CDR3 residues: CASSSSGTDTQYF. In nucleotides, the CDR3 is TGTGCCAGCAGTTCGAGTGGCACAGATACGCAGTATTTT.

This clone came up once. J is TRBJ2-1 and V is TRBV14; no clear D gene. CDR1 and CDR2 from the germline V gene are SGHDN and FVKESK. The CDR3 sequence is 13 residues long. Deletions cut 1 base from V and 10 bases from J, with 11 bases between. The CDR3 DNA reads TGTGCCAGCAGCCAAGGATTACAGCGAGAGCAGTTCTTC. Amino acid sequence: CASSQGLQREQFF.

The rearrangement joins TRBV7-2 to TRBJ2-1; TRBD2 agrees at 10 bases. CDR3 size: 15 residues. CDR1 and CDR2 (germline): SGHTA, FQGNSA. J lost 4 bases, V lost 5 bases, and 5 bases had no gene match. The CDR3 is CASSPSGREYNEQFF. The CDR3 region has the DNA TGTGCCAGCAGCCCCAGCGGGAGGGAGTACAATGAGCAGTTCTTC.

The rearrangement links TRBV7-2 to TRBJ2-1; 10 nucleotides match TRBD2. Germline CDR1 and CDR2: SGHTA and FQGNSA. The CDR3 has 15 amino acids. With 6 bases clipped from V and 5 bases from J, the junction kept 7 bases outside the gene matches. CDR3 sequence reads: CASRIAGGVNNEQFF. In DNA form, the CDR3 reads TGTGCCAGCAGGATAGCGGGAGGAGTCAACAATGAGCAGTTCTTC.

The chain employs TRBV28 and TRBJ2-7, with D unclear. V shed 6 bases and J shed 3 bases, with 15 bases lying between them. CDR1 and CDR2 from the germline V gene are MDHEN and SYDVKM. The CDR3 is 14 residues long. The CDR3: CASSPHTANYEQYF. CDR3 nucleotide sequence: TGTGCCAGCAGCCCCCACACGGCCAACTACGAGCAGTACTTC. The whole variable domain, remainder taken from reference TRBV28 and TRBJ2-7, is DVKVTQSSRYLVKRTGEKVFLECVQDMDHENMFWYRQDPGLGLRLIYFSYDVKMKEKGDIPEGYSVSREKKERFSLILESASTNQTSMYLCASSPHTANYEQYFGPGTRLTVT.